Sequencing of this TCR beta chain was carried out in a study of regulatory T cells in long-lasting Graves disease (dated by TCRdb to 2020 to 2023). Study-level background: In the newly diagnosed Graves' disease group, patients had been taking antithyroid drugs for less than 3 months. A total of roughly 35 samples underwent TCR sequencing: some 13 from persistent and around 20 from newly diagnosed Graves' disease patients. Peripheral blood TCR sequencing and RNA sequencing compared persistent Graves' disease patients with newly diagnosed Graves' disease patients. The study was conducted in China and was registered as a clinical trial.

To prepare the library, multiplex PCR was applied. Instrument used: Illumina HiSeq 4000. TCR beta libraries were built with iRepertoire HTBI primers and Arm-PCR amplification of CDR3 regions. Gel purification was performed on PCR products prior to sequencing. The paper's processing steps were these. Gene usage analysis of CDR3 amino acid clonotypes relied on the 55 to 80 TRBV and 13 to 15 TRBJ segments identified across samples. COPE and FqMerger were used to merge the filtered high-quality paired reads into contigs. BLAST was used to align contigs to IMGT TRBV, TRBD and TRBJ reference genes, with CDR3 defined following IMGT. Highly expanded clones were defined as clonotypes with a frequency above 0.1%. Shannon entropy served as the measure of repertoire diversity, while the Gini coefficient captured V-J evenness. Clonotypes shared by more than one individual were considered public. Through fastp at Q25 and MiXCR, TCRdb rebuilt clones from the public reads, retaining in-frame beta chains. Entries that share a CDR3 protein sequence are merged under the most common genes and DNA. The V and J calls and clone size are TCRdb's, not the authors'. Here the sample has 240,000 or so distinct CDR3 sequences; over 20% occur a single time. The ten largest clones take up roughly 14% of the sample.

CDR3 length: 17 amino acids, cysteine to phenylalanine. CDR3 DNA is the only sequence kept; it has 51 bases, read in frame from the first base. For CDR1 and CDR2, the germline V gene lists SGHAT and FQNNGV. The germline V end is reduced by 5 bases and the J end by 2 bases; junction bases left unmatched: 7. This clonotype was detected only once. Its antigen is not yet known. No base qualities exist here, and no much larger clone lies one base off it. A solitary read yields weak support. What the study reported, not specific to this receptor: The authors noted that the small sample size was a limitation that may lower accuracy. Only the TCR beta chain was sequenced and analyzed. Persistent Graves' disease patients showed lower TCR Shannon entropy and fewer highly expanded clones than newly diagnosed patients, suggesting clonal expansion. More public clonotypes were shared among persistent patients (more than 2,500) than among newly diagnosed patients (just under 1,000). Because the primary lesion, thyroid tissue, could not be accessed, the study looked at peripheral blood alone. Preferential use of TRBV28, TRBJ1-2 and TRBJ2-5 was observed in persistent disease, whereas TRBV20-1 and TRBJ2-1 were favored in newly diagnosed disease.

The time point label of this sample denotes: newly diagnosed GD, antithyroid drugs for less than 3 months. RNA was extracted from PBMCs in TRIzol for both TCR sequencing and RNA sequencing. The diagnosis of Graves' disease followed American Thyroid Association guidelines. Patients for the study were recruited at an endocrinology department in Xi'an, China. Each patient gave approximately 8.8 milliliters of peripheral blood, collected in an EDTA anticoagulant tube. Ficoll Paque Plus density gradient separation was used to isolate PBMCs, and no further T cell sorting was performed. An Agilent 2100 Bioanalyzer and agarose gel were used to check RNA quality, while a NanoDrop 2000 measured RNA concentration.

The sample consisted of peripheral blood mononuclear cells (PBMCs), taken at new diagnosis, from a patient treated with antithyroid drugs. The sequence links TRBV11-2 to TRBJ2-3, with TRBD2 matching 13 junction bases. The sequence was collected from a female donor with Graves disease. This receptor carries the CDR3 CASSPRLAGGPTDTQYF. The DNA is TGTGCCAGCAGCCCCCGACTAGCGGGGGGCCCCACAGATACGCAGTATTTT. The CDR3 plus the reference TRBV11-2 and TRBJ2-3 genes for the other parts give the full variable domain: EAGVAQSPRYKIIEKRQSVAFWCNPISGHATLYWYQQILGQGPKLLIQFQNNGVVDDSQLPKDRFSAERLKGVDSTLKIQPAKLEDSAVYLCASSPRLAGGPTDTQYFGPGTRLTVL.